The 16 T cell receptor beta chains below all came from one sample that was sequenced in a study of blood T cells in healthy people across ages. Primers used in a second PCR of about 7 to 11 cycles were a sample-barcoded 5' primer and a J-beta primer mix. TCRdb recomputed calls from the 5' RACE reads with MiXCR, one row per CDR3 protein. The sample lists about 680,000 distinct CDR3 sequences, roughly 49% occurring once. Sequencing used blood. These receptors came from a woman aged 55-69 years in good health.

The table lists this clonotype with a count of one. This is likely a read error, given that the CDR3 carries no conserved phenylalanine or tryptophan at its end. The rearrangement uses TRBV18 and TRBJ2-5, with TRBD1 matching over 8 bases. Gene TRBJ2-7 matches the end of the DNA better, so the J call may be wrong. This CDR3 is built from 20 residues. Germline CDR1 reads KGHSH; CDR2 reads LQKENI. CDR3 sequence reads: CASSPHCTDDGQGTRYEQYL. The CDR3, as DNA: TGTGCCAGCTCACCCCACTGTACAGACGACGGACAGGGAACTCGCTACGAGCAGTACTTA.

The rearrangement uses TRBV7-3 and TRBJ2-1, with D tentatively TRBD1 or TRBD2 (5 bases each). Germline lookup yields CDR1 SGHTA and CDR2 FQGTGA. CDR3 length equals 15 residues. Trimming stripped 5 bases from V and 10 bases from J, with 21 bases between. The CDR3 DNA is TGTGCCAGCAGCCCCCCCAGTATGGGACCCACGGAGCAGTTCTTC. Protein: CASSPPSMGPTEQFF.

This clonotype came up many times. This chain links TRBV20-1 with TRBJ2-3; 8 bases align to TRBD2. The CDR3 runs to 18 residues. Germline V CDR1 and CDR2: DFQATT, SNEGSKA (reference sequence). The J segment lost 5 bases and the V segment lost 0 bases, leaving 16 bases of the junction unmatched. The CDR3 region has the DNA TGCAGTGCTAGAGATGAAGGCCTCAAGCGGGAGCTGGAAGATACGCAGTATTTT. Residues: CSARDEGLKRELEDTQYF.

This clonotype was recorded a few times. The rearrangement joins TRBV7-2 to TRBJ2-7, with D perhaps matching TRBD1 (6 bases). Germline V gene lookup returns CDR1 SGHTA and CDR2 FQGNSA. The CDR3 totals 14 residues. The V and J ends lost 4 bases and 6 bases respectively, with 16 bases between them. The DNA for the CDR3 is TGTGCCAGCAGCTACTATTCACAGGGAGCCGAGCAGTACTTC. This sequence encodes CASSYYSQGAEQYF. The variable domain in full, completed from reference TRBV7-2 and TRBJ2-7, reads GAGVSQSPSNKVTEKGKDVELRCDPISGHTALYWYRQSLGQGLEFLIYFQGNSAPDKSGLPSDRFSAERTGGSVSTLTIQRTQQEDSAVYLCASSYYSQGAEQYFGPGTRLTVT.

The chain joins TRBV11-3 to TRBJ2-1, with a possible D match to TRBD1 (7 bases). In germline, CDR1 is SGHNT, CDR2 YENEEA. Between the trimmed V and J ends, which lost 4 bases and 4 bases, there was a span of 14 bases. The CDR3 spans 15 residues. The CDR3 coding sequence is TGTGCCAGCAGCTCCCAGGGGGGTCTGTACAATGAGCAGTTCTTC. Translating it yields CASSSQGGLYNEQFF.

The chain employs TRBV20-1 and TRBJ2-7; D may be TRBD1 (5 bases). Trimming stripped 1 base from V and 7 bases from J, with 17 bases between. This CDR3 comprises 14 residues. Germline assignment: CDR1 DFQATT and CDR2 SNEGSKA (reference sequence). CDR3: CSARGDRLIMEQYF. CDR3 coding DNA: TGCAGTGCTAGAGGCGACAGACTCATCATGGAGCAGTACTTC.

The chain has TRBV20-1 and TRBJ1-1, with 11 nucleotides matching TRBD1. V lost 6 bases, J lost 0 bases, and 6 bases stayed unmatched. The germline CDR1 and CDR2 sequences are DFQATT and SNEGSKA (reference sequence). The CDR3 is 15 residues long. This CDR3 reads CSARTGGLLNTEAFF. The CDR3 nucleotides are TGCAGTGCAAGGACAGGGGGCTTGCTGAACACTGAAGCTTTCTTT.

This clonotype was recorded a few times. The chain uses TRBV29-1 and TRBJ2-5, with D unclear. With 4 bases removed from V and 4 bases from J, the gap between germline ends came to 16 bases. Germline assignment: CDR1 SQVTM and CDR2 ANQGSEA. This CDR3 spans 14 amino acids. CDR3 sequence: CSVAPLLTRETQYF. The CDR3 region has the DNA TGCAGCGTTGCCCCCTTGCTGACGCGAGAGACCCAGTACTTC.

The chain employs TRBV20-1 and TRBJ1-1; tentative D call: TRBD1 (5 bases). CDR1 is DFQATT and CDR2 is SNEGSKA in the germline V gene (reference sequence). This CDR3 is 14 amino acids long. V lost 6 bases and J 4 bases, leaving 18 bases between the germline ends. In DNA form, the CDR3 reads TGCAGTGCCAAAAGGGGACCATTTTCCACTGAAGCTTTCTTT. Its protein product is CSAKRGPFSTEAFF.

This chain connects TRBV29-1 to TRBJ2-3; D call uncertain. V was clipped by 8 bases and J by 0 bases, with 18 bases between them. The CDR3 has 15 residues. Germline CDR1 is SQVTM and CDR2 is ANQGSEA. The CDR3, as DNA: TGCAGCATTCCCAAGGCCCCATCAAGCACAGATACGCAGTATTTT. Its translation is CSIPKAPSSTDTQYF.

About this clonotype itself: The germline gene is not matched at one end of the junction; a read error may be the cause. The chain couples TRBV11-2 to TRBJ1-1; D may be TRBD1 (6 bases). Germline CDR1 reads SGHAT; CDR2 reads FQNNGV. This CDR3 spans 14 amino acids. CDR3 sequence reads: CASNLKQGNTEAFF. The DNA of the CDR3 is TGTGCCAGCAACTTAAAACAGGGGAACACTGAAGCTTTCTTT. Full variable domain (missing parts from reference TRBV11-2 and TRBJ1-1): EAGVAQSPRYKIIEKRQSVAFWCNPISGHATLYWYQQILGQGPKLLIQFQNNGVVDDSQLPKDRFSAERLKGVDSTLKIQPAKLEDSAVYLCASNLKQGNTEAFFGQGTRLTVV.

V gene TRBV6-1 combines with J gene TRBJ2-7, with 9 positions matching TRBD1. The CDR3 length is 14 residues. Germline loops: CDR1 MNHNS, CDR2 SASEGT. V lost 3 bases, J lost 4 bases, and 4 bases stayed unmatched. CDR3 DNA: TGTGCCAGCAGTGACGGACAGGGGTATTACGAGCAGTACTTC. This codes for CASSDGQGYYEQYF.

The chain joins TRBV20-1 to TRBJ2-3; D unresolved. Germline V CDR1 and CDR2: DFQATT, SNEGSKA (reference sequence). The V gene lost 8 bases and the J gene lost 2 bases, with 26 bases spanning the gap. CDR3 length: 17 amino acids. CDR3 residues: CSLPGAVGRVTTDTQYF. In nucleotides, the CDR3 is TGCAGTCTCCCGGGTGCGGTGGGTAGAGTAACCACAGATACGCAGTATTTT.

This chain connects TRBV7-9 to TRBJ1-2; 10 nucleotides match TRBD1. Germline lookup yields CDR1 SEHNR and CDR2 FQNEAQ (reference sequence). The CDR3 covers 16 residues. The J segment lost 1 base and the V segment lost 6 bases, leaving 8 bases of the junction unmatched. For the CDR3, the DNA is TGTGCCAGCAGACCAGACAGGGGGCTGATTAACTATGGCTACACCTTC. The encoded protein is CASRPDRGLINYGYTF. Full variable domain (outside the CDR3, taken from reference TRBV7-9 and TRBJ1-2): DTGVSQNPRHKITKRGQNVTFRCDPISEHNRLYWYRQTLGQGPEFLTYFQNEAQLEKSRLLSDRFSAERPKGSFSTLEIQRTEQGDSAMYLCASRPDRGLINYGYTFGSGTRLTVV.

The J gene is TRBJ1-4, the V gene TRBV27; 8 bases fit TRBD1. This CDR3 contains 12 residues. The V and J ends lost 10 bases and 10 bases, in that order; junction bases with no gene match: 8. The germline CDR1 and CDR2 sequences are MNHEY and SMNVEV (reference sequence). For the CDR3, the DNA is TGTGCCACCAGATCAGGACAGGGAAAACTGTTTTTT. The encoded protein is CATRSGQGKLFF.

The rearrangement uses TRBV15 and TRBJ2-3; D is perhaps TRBD2 (5 bases). V lost 0 bases, J lost 7 bases, and 11 bases lay in between. The CDR3 contains 14 residues. Per the germline V gene, CDR1 is LNHNV and CDR2 is YYDKDF (reference sequence). The CDR3 spells CATSRDRREHTQYF. CDR3 sequence (DNA): TGTGCCACCAGCAGAGATCGTAGGGAGCATACGCAGTATTTT.